This entry is about one T cell receptor beta chain. The sample originates from a study of siplizumab effects on memory and regulatory T cells. Trimming took off 6 bases at V and 1 base at J, with 12 bases between the two ends. Germline V lookup: CDR1 MGHRA, CDR2 YSYEKL. The CDR3 has 15 residues. The data were produced by immunoSEQ multiplex PCR, yet TCRdb's version contains in-frame clones alone and is incomplete. The sample lists 110,000 or so clones; under 95% were seen once. The chain has TRBV4-1 and TRBJ2-2; D possibly corresponds to TRBD2 (6 bases). This clonotype originated in a human donor in good health. Source material: CD4+ T cells sorted from blood. The CDR3 coding sequence is TGCGCCAGCAGGCGACCGGGGGAGAACACCGGGGAGCTGTTTTTT. This sequence encodes CASRRPGENTGELFF.